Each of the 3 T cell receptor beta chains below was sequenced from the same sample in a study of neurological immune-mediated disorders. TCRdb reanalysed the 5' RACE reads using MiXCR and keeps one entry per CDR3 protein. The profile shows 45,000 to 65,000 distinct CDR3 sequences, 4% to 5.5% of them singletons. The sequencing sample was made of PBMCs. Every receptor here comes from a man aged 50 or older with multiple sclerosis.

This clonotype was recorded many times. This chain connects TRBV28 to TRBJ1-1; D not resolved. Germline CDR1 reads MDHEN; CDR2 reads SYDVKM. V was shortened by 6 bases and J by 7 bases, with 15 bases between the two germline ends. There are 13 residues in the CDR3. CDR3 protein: CASRNSGWVEAFF. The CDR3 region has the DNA TGTGCCAGCAGGAATTCTGGGTGGGTTGAAGCTTTCTTT.

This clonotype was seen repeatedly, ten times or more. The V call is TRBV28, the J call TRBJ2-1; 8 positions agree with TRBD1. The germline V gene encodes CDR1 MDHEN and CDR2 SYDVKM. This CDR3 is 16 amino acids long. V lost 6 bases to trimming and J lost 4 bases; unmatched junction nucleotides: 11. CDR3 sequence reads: CASSPDLDRDYNEQFF. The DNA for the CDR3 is TGTGCCAGCAGCCCCGATTTGGACAGGGATTACAATGAGCAGTTCTTC.

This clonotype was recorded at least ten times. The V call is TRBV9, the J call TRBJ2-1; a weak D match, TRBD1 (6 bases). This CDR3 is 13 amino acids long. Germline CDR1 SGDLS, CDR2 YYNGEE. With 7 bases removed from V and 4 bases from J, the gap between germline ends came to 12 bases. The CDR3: CASSDRSYNEQFF. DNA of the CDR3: TGTGCCAGCTCTGACAGGTCTTACAATGAGCAGTTCTTC.